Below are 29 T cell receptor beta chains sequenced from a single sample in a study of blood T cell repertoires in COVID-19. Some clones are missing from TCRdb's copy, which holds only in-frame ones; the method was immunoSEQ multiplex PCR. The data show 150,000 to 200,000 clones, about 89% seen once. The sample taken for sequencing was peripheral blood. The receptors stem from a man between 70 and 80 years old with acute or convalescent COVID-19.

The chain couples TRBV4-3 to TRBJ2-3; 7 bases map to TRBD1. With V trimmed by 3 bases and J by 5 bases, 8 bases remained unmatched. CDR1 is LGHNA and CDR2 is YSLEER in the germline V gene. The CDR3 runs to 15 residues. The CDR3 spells CASSHVDRPQDTQYF. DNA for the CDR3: TGCGCCAGCAGCCACGTGGACAGGCCCCAAGATACGCAGTATTTT.

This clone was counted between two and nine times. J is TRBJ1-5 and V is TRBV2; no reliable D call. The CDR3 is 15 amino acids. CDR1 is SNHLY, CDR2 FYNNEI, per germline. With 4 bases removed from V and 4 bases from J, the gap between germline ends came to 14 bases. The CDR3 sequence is CASSGPGSPNQPQHF. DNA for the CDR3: TGTGCCAGCAGTGGCCCGGGGTCTCCGAATCAGCCCCAGCATTTT.

The DNA of the CDR3 is TGTGCCAGCAGTGAAGTCGGGACAGGGAATGAGCAGTTCTTC. This gives the protein CASSEVGTGNEQFF. J is TRBJ2-1 and V is TRBV6-1, with TRBD1 matching 9 bases. V was pared by 1 base and J by 7 bases, with 2 bases of the junction left unmatched. The CDR3 runs 14 residues. Germline V lookup: CDR1 MNHNS, CDR2 SASEGT.

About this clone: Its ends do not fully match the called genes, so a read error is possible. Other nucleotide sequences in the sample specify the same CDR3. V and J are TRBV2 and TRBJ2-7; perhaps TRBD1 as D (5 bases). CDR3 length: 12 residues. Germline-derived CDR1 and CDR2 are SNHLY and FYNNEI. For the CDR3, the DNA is TGTGCCAGCAGTGGACAGCCCTATGAGCAGTACTTC. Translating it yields CASSGQPYEQYF.

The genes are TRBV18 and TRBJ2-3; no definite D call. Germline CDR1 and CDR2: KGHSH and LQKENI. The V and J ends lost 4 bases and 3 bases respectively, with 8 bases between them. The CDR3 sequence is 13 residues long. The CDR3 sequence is CASSRARTDTQYF. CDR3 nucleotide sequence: TGTGCCAGCTCACGGGCCCGGACAGATACGCAGTATTTT.

DNA for the CDR3: TGTGCCAGCAGTTACGACAGGGGTCTCCCAAGGATTGGCTACACCTTC. This sequence encodes CASSYDRGLPRIGYTF. V is TRBV6-5 and J is TRBJ1-2; 8 positions match TRBD1. The CDR3 runs to 16 residues. Germline V gives CDR1 MNHEY, CDR2 SVGAGI. The junction had 12 bases not matched to a gene; V was cut back by 2 bases and J by 7 bases.

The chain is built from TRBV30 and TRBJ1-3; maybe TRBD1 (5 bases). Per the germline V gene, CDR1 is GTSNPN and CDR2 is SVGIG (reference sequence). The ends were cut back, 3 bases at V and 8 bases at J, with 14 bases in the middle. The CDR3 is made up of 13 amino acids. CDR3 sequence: CAWRPKGRDTIYF. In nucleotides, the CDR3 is TGTGCCTGGAGACCGAAGGGGAGGGACACCATATATTTT.

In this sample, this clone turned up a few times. DNA for the CDR3: TGTGCCAGCAGCCCGGACCCAGGGGGGACTAACTATGGCTACACCTTC. Amino acid sequence: CASSPDPGGTNYGYTF. J is TRBJ1-2 and V is TRBV28; 7 bases are shared with TRBD1. CDR1 is MDHEN and CDR2 is SYDVKM in the germline V gene. This CDR3 comprises 16 residues. Trimming removed 6 bases from V and 0 bases from J; junction bases left unmatched: 10.

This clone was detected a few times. The CDR3 DNA reads TGTGCCAGCAGCGTTTTTGAGACAGCCACTAGCACAGATACGCAGTATTTT. Translating gives CASSVFETATSTDTQYF. The chain carries TRBV9 and TRBJ2-3; TRBD1 might be the D (5 bases). Trimming removed 2 bases at V and 0 bases at J, with 16 bases between. This CDR3 region has 17 residues. Germline-derived CDR1 and CDR2 are SGDLS and YYNGEE.

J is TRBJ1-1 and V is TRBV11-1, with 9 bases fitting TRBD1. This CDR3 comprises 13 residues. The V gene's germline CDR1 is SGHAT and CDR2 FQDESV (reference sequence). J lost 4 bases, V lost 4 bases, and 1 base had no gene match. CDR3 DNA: TGTGCCAGCAGCTGGGACAGGGTCACTGAAGCTTTCTTT. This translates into CASSWDRVTEAFF.

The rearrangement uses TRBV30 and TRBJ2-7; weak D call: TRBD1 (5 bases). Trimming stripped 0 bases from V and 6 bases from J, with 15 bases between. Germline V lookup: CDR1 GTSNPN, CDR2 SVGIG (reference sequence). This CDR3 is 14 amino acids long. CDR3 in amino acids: CAWSVSGWVVEQYF. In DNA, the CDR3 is TGTGCCTGGAGTGTATCAGGGTGGGTCGTCGAGCAGTACTTC.

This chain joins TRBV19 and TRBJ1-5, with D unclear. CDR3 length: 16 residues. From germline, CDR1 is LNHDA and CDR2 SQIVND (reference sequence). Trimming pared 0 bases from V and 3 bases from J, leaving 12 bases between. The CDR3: CASSIDARSTNQPQHF. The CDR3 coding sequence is TGTGCCAGTAGTATAGATGCCCGGAGTACCAATCAGCCCCAGCATTTT.

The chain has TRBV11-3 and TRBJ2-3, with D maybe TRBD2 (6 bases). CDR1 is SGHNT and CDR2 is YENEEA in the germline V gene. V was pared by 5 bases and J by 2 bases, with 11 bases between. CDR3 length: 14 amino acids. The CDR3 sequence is CASSQGLITDTQYF. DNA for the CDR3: TGTGCCAGCAGCCAGGGACTGATCACAGATACGCAGTATTTT.

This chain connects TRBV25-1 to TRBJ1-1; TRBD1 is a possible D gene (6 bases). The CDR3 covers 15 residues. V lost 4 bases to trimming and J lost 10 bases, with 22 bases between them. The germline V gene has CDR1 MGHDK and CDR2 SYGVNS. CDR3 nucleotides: TGTGCCAGCAGTGCCGACCAAACCCTAGTAGGGGGAGCTTTCTTT. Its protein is CASSADQTLVGGAFF.

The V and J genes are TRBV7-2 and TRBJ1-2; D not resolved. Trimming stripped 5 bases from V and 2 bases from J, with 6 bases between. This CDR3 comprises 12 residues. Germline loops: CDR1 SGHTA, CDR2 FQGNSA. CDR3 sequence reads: CASSAQNYGYTF. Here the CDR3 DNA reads TGTGCCAGCAGCGCTCAGAACTATGGCTACACCTTC. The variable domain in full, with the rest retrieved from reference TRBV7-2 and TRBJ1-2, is GAGVSQSPSNKVTEKGKDVELRCDPISGHTALYWYRQSLGQGLEFLIYFQGNSAPDKSGLPSDRFSAERTGGSVSTLTIQRTQQEDSAVYLCASSAQNYGYTFGSGTRLTVV.

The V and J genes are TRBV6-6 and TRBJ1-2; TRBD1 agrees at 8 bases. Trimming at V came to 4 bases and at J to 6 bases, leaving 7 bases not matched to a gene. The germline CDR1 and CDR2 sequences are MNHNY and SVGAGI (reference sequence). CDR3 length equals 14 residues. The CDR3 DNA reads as TGTGCCAGCAGTTCCCAACTACAGGGGGATGGCTACACCTTC. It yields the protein CASSSQLQGDGYTF.

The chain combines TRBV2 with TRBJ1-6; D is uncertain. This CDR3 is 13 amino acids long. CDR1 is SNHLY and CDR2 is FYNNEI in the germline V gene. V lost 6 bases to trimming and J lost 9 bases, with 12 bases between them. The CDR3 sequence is CASSGMTSSPLHF. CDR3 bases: TGTGCCAGCAGCGGGATGACCTCTTCACCCCTCCACTTT.

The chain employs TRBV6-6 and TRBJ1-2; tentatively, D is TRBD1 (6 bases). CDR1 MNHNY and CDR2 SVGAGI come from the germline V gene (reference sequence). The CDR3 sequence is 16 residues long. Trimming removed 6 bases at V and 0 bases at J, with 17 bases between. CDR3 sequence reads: CASSRRGGAANYGYTF. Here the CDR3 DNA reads TGTGCCAGCAGCCGCCGGGGGGGCGCGGCTAACTATGGCTACACCTTC.

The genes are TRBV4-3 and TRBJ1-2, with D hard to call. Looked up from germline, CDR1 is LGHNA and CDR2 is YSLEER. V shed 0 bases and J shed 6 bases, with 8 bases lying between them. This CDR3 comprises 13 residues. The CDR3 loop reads CASSQDRENGYTF. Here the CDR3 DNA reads TGCGCCAGCAGCCAAGATAGGGAGAATGGCTACACCTTC.

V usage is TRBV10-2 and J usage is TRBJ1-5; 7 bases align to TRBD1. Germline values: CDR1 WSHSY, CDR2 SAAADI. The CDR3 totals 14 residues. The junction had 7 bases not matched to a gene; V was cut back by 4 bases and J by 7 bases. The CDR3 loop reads CASSVTGLGQPQHF. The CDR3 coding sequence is TGCGCCAGCAGTGTGACAGGGCTGGGACAGCCCCAGCATTTT.

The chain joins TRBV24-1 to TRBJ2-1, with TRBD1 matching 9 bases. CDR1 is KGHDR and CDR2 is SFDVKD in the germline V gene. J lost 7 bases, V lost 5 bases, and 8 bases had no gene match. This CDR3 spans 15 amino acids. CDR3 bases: TGTGCCACCAGTGCCCCTGGGACAGGGCTAAATGAGCAGTTCTTC. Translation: CATSAPGTGLNEQFF.

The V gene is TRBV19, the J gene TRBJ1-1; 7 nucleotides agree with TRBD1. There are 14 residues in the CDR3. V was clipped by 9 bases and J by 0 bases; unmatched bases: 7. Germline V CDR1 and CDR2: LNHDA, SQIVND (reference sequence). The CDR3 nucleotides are TGTGCCAGCCTCCCGGGACAGCTGAACACTGAAGCTTTCTTT. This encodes CASLPGQLNTEAFF.

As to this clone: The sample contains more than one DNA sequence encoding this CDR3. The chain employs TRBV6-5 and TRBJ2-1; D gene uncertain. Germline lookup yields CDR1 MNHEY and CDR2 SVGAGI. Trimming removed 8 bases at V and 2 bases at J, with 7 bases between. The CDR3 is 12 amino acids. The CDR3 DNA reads TGTGCCAGCCGGTCAACCTACAATGAGCAGTTCTTC. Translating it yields CASRSTYNEQFF.

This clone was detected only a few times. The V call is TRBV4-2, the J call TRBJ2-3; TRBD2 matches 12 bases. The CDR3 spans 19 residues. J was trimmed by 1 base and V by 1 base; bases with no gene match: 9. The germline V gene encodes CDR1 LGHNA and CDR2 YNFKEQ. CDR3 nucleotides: TGTGCCAGCAGCCAAGTAGCCAAAGGACTAGCGGGGCGCACAGATACGCAGTATTTT. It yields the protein CASSQVAKGLAGRTDTQYF.

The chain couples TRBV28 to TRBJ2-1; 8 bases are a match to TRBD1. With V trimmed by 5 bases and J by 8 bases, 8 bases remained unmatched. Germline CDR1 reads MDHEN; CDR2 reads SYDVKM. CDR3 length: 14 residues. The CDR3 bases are TGTGCCAGCAGTCCCCGGACAGGGACCGATGAGCAGTTCTTC. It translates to CASSPRTGTDEQFF.

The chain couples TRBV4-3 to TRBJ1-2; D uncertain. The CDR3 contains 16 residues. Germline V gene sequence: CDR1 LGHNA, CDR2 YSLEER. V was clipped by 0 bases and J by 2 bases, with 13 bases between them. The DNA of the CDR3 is TGCGCCAGCAGCCAAGATGCCCGGTCCAGGAACTATGGCTACACCTTC. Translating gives CASSQDARSRNYGYTF.

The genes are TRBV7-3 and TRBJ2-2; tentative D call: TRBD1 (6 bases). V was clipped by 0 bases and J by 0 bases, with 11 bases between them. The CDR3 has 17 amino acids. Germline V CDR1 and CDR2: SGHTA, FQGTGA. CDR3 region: CASSLTRDRPNTGELFF. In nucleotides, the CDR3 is TGTGCCAGCAGCTTAACCCGCGACAGGCCGAACACCGGGGAGCTGTTTTTT. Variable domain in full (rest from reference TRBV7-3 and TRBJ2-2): GAGVSQTPSNKVTEKGKYVELRCDPISGHTALYWYRQSLGQGPEFLIYFQGTGAADDSGLPNDRFFAVRPEGSVSTLKIQRTERGDSAVYLCASSLTRDRPNTGELFFGEGSRLTVL.

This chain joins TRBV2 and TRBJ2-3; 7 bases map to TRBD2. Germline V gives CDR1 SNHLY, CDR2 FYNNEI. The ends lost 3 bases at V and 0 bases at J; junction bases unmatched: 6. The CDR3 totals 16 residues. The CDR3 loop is CASSDLREKSTDTQYF. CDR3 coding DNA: TGTGCCAGCAGTGACTTGCGGGAGAAAAGCACAGATACGCAGTATTTT.

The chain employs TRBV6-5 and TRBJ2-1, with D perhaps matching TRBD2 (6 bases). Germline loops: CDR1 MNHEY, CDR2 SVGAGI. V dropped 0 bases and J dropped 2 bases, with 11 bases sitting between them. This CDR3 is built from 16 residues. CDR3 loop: CASSYSSGETYNEQFF. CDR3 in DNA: TGTGCCAGCAGTTACTCGTCGGGAGAGACCTACAATGAGCAGTTCTTC.